One T cell receptor (beta chain) is described in this entry. Its specificity is unknown. The data belong to a study of cytomegalovirus exposure and HLA in healthy donors. Study-wide findings and caveats: In an earlier analysis, most TCR beta V segments were productive about 90% or about 30% of the time.

Germline V gene sequence: CDR1 SGHTS, CDR2 YDEGEE. The ends were cut back, 6 bases at V and 0 bases at J, with 15 bases in the middle. The CDR3 loop spans 15 amino acids. Both 60 Vbeta primers and 13 Jbeta primers went into the PCR. Measured with immunoSEQ multiplex PCR; TCRdb has only the in-frame clones, and not every one. In the table there are fewer than 250,000 clones, approximately 90% of which are singletons. The J gene is TRBJ1-2, the V gene TRBV5-8; tentatively, D is TRBD1 (6 bases). The TCR was taken from a boy aged 2 to 9 in good health and CMV-seronegative. Specimen: PBMCs. CDR3 region: CASTPRAGANYGYTF. CDR3 DNA sequence: TGTGCCAGCACCCCGAGGGCAGGGGCTAACTATGGCTACACCTTC.